Shown below are 26 T cell receptor beta chains from a single sample sequenced in a study of cytomegalovirus exposure and HLA in healthy donors. Primers for the PCR totalled 60 Vbeta and 13 Jbeta. Assay: immunoSEQ multiplex PCR; the TCRdb copy retains only in-frame clones and omits some. The data show tens of thousands of clones, 70% to 80% seen once. Sequencing used PBMCs. The source is a man aged 50 to 59 in good health and CMV-seronegative.

The chain carries TRBV13 and TRBJ2-1; TRBD2 aligns across 12 bases. The CDR3 runs to 15 residues. With 4 bases clipped from V and 7 bases from J, the junction kept 5 bases outside the gene matches. Germline CDR1 reads PRHDT; CDR2 reads FYEKMQ (reference sequence). The CDR3 is CASSSPSGRDNEQFF. The CDR3 coding sequence is TGTGCCAGCAGCTCTCCTAGCGGGAGGGATAATGAGCAGTTCTTC.

The chain employs TRBV6-1 and TRBJ2-1; 11 positions agree with TRBD2. The CDR3 has 15 residues. Germline V gene lookup returns CDR1 MNHNS and CDR2 SASEGT. Trimming cost V 7 bases and J 4 bases; bases outside gene matches: 6. The CDR3 loop reads CASNPGTSGYNEQFF. DNA for the CDR3: TGTGCCAGCAATCCGGGGACTAGCGGTTACAATGAGCAGTTCTTC.

The chain uses TRBV14 and TRBJ2-1; a weak D match, TRBD1 (5 bases). Deletions cut 4 bases from V and 2 bases from J, with 18 bases between. Looked up from germline, CDR1 is SGHDN and CDR2 is FVKESK. The length of the CDR3 is 17 residues. CDR3 in DNA: TGTGCCAGCAGCCCGCAGACAGCGCTACTACCCTACAATGAGCAGTTCTTC. Translated: CASSPQTALLPYNEQFF.

This rearrangement joins TRBV4-1 to TRBJ1-5; tentative D call: TRBD1 (5 bases). Germline V CDR1 and CDR2: MGHRA, YSYEKL. The V and J ends lost 1 base and 5 bases respectively, with 12 bases between them. The CDR3 length is 15 residues. CDR3 sequence (DNA): TGCGCCAGCAGCCAAGGACACTCGGGGGATCAGCCCCAGCATTTT. As protein: CASSQGHSGDQPQHF.

The CDR3 protein is CASSPLSSGPYEQYF. The CDR3 nucleotides read TGTGCCAGCTCACCCCTTTCAAGCGGACCCTACGAGCAGTACTTC. This rearrangement joins TRBV18 to TRBJ2-7, with D possibly being TRBD2 (5 bases). The length of the CDR3 is 15 residues. Trimming shortened V by 3 bases and J by 2 bases, and 14 bases separated the two germline ends. Germline V CDR1 and CDR2: KGHSH, LQKENI. Filled out from reference TRBV18 and TRBJ2-7, the complete variable domain reads NAGVMQNPRHLVRRRGQEARLRCSPMKGHSHVYWYRQLPEEGLKFMVYLQKENIIDESGMPKERFSAEFPKEGPSILRIQQVVRGDSAAYFCASSPLSSGPYEQYFGPGTRLTVT.

V gene TRBV30 combines with J gene TRBJ2-3; TRBD2 matches 13 bases. The CDR3 has 17 amino acids. The V and J ends lost 1 base and 5 bases, in that order; junction bases with no gene match: 9. Germline CDR1 and CDR2: GTSNPN and SVGIG (reference sequence). CDR3 region: CAWSAILAGGPRDTQYF. CDR3 bases: TGTGCCTGGAGTGCCATACTAGCGGGGGGGCCCCGAGATACGCAGTATTTT. The full variable domain, in which reference TRBV30 and TRBJ2-3 provide the parts outside the CDR3, is SQTIHQWPATLVQPVGSPLSLECTVEGTSNPNLYWYRQAAGRGLQLLFYSVGIGQISSEVPQNLSASRPQDRQFILSSKKLLLSDSGFYLCAWSAILAGGPRDTQYFGPGTRLTVL.

The rearrangement joins TRBV4-1 to TRBJ2-7, with 8 bases matching TRBD1. Germline CDR1 is MGHRA and CDR2 is YSYEKL. The CDR3 sequence is 15 residues long. V lost 2 bases, J lost 2 bases, and 5 bases stayed unmatched. The CDR3 here is CASSQSTGEAYEQYF. CDR3 bases: TGCGCCAGCAGCCAATCGACAGGGGAGGCCTACGAGCAGTACTTC.

This chain uses TRBV7-2 with TRBJ1-5; D gene uncertain. CDR3 length equals 14 residues. V was shortened by 1 base and J by 3 bases, with 7 bases between the two germline ends. Germline V gene lookup returns CDR1 SGHTA and CDR2 FQGNSA. CDR3 protein: CASSLGQNNQPQHF. In DNA, the CDR3 is TGTGCCAGCAGCTTAGGGCAGAACAATCAGCCCCAGCATTTT.

The chain has TRBV10-1 and TRBJ2-1, with 8 positions matching TRBD2. Germline V gene sequence: CDR1 WNHNN, CDR2 SYGVQD (reference sequence). The CDR3 extends over 14 amino acids. V shed 5 bases and J 10 bases; nucleotides not matched to a gene: 10. CDR3 nucleotide sequence: TGCGCCAGCAGTTCCGGGACTAGTCTTGGCGAGCAGTTCTTC. Its translation is CASSSGTSLGEQFF.

This chain uses TRBV12-5 with TRBJ2-3, with 7 bases identical to TRBD1. The germline V gene has CDR1 LGHNT and CDR2 FRNRAP. With V trimmed by 5 bases and J by 5 bases, 1 base remained unmatched. This CDR3 region has 12 residues. The CDR3: CASGRGLDTQYF. For the CDR3, the DNA is TGTGCTAGTGGTAGGGGGCTAGATACGCAGTATTTT.

The CDR3 DNA sequence: TGTGCCAGTAGCAACAGGGAGGGGAATCAGCCCCAGCATTTT. Protein product: CASSNREGNQPQHF. The V gene is TRBV19, the J gene TRBJ1-5, with D tentatively TRBD1 (6 bases). The CDR3 contains 14 residues. The germline V gene has CDR1 LNHDA and CDR2 SQIVND (reference sequence). V shed 6 bases and J shed 4 bases, with 13 bases lying between them.

This clone was seen only a few times. The chain couples TRBV30 to TRBJ2-7, with no clear D. CDR1 is GTSNPN, CDR2 SVGIG, per germline (reference sequence). The CDR3 consists of 12 residues. V was pared by 1 base and J by 3 bases, with 7 bases between. CDR3 amino acids: CAWSESGYEQYF. As DNA, the CDR3 is TGTGCCTGGAGTGAATCGGGCTACGAGCAGTACTTC.

J is TRBJ2-3 and V is TRBV10-3; 11 bases map to TRBD2. V trimming: 5 bases; J trimming: 3 bases; junction bases outside the gene matches: 4. Germline loops: CDR1 ENHRY, CDR2 SYGVKD. CDR3 size: 15 residues. CDR3 DNA: TGTGCCATCAGTAGTAGCGGGAGGGGGACAGATACGCAGTATTTT. Translating gives CAISSSGRGTDTQYF.

J is TRBJ1-2 and V is TRBV25-1, with a possible D match to TRBD1 (5 bases). The germline gives CDR1 MGHDK, CDR2 SYGVNS. Trimming cost V 2 bases and J 4 bases, with 11 bases left between them. The CDR3 sequence is 14 residues long. The CDR3 DNA is TGTGCCAGCAGTGAAAGGGGATGGACCTATGGCTACACCTTC. It encodes CASSERGWTYGYTF.

CDR3 residues: CASSGGTGQSSYEQYF. CDR3 bases: TGTGCCAGCAGCGGCGGGACAGGCCAAAGCTCCTACGAGCAGTACTTC. The chain has TRBV5-6 and TRBJ2-7, with 8 bases fitting TRBD1. V shed 4 bases, J shed 0 bases, and the junction held 9 bases outside the gene matches. The germline gives CDR1 SGHDT, CDR2 YYEEEE. CDR3 length: 16 residues.

The chain recombines TRBV7-2 with TRBJ1-3; D is undetermined. V lost 5 bases, J lost 0 bases, and 11 bases lay in between. Per the germline V gene, CDR1 is SGHTA and CDR2 is FQGNSA. The CDR3 spans 15 residues. The CDR3 here is CASSAIPSSGNTIYF. Written as DNA, the CDR3 is TGTGCCAGCAGCGCGATTCCCTCCTCTGGAAACACCATATATTTT.

A few counts support this clone. The rearrangement links TRBV5-1 to TRBJ2-1; 8 bases agree with TRBD2. V shed 1 base, J shed 6 bases, and the junction held 3 bases outside the gene matches. The length of the CDR3 is 14 residues. Germline CDR1 is SGHRS and CDR2 is YFSETQ. CDR3 nucleotides: TGCGCCAGCAGCTTGCTAGCGGGTTTCAATGAGCAGTTCTTC. Translating it yields CASSLLAGFNEQFF. The complete variable domain, with remaining parts taken from reference TRBV5-1 and TRBJ2-1, reads KAGVTQTPRYLIKTRGQQVTLSCSPISGHRSVSWYQQTPGQGLQFLFEYFSETQRNKGNFPGRFSGRQFSNSRSEMNVSTLELGDSALYLCASSLLAGFNEQFFGPGTRLTVL.

The genes are TRBV19 and TRBJ2-5; 9 positions match TRBD1. V lost 4 bases, J lost 5 bases, and 11 bases stayed unmatched. CDR1 and CDR2 from the germline V gene are LNHDA and SQIVND (reference sequence). The CDR3 is 16 residues long. CDR3 residues: CASSKKTGGNLETQYF. The CDR3 nucleotides read TGTGCCAGTAGTAAGAAGACAGGGGGGAATTTGGAGACCCAGTACTTC.

The chain employs TRBV5-6 and TRBJ2-1, with TRBD1 matching over 10 bases. This CDR3 has 15 amino acids. The germline V gene encodes CDR1 SGHDT and CDR2 YYEEEE. J was trimmed by 8 bases and V by 0 bases; bases with no gene match: 5. CDR3 in amino acids: CASSLGTGGKDEQFF. The CDR3 bases are TGTGCCAGCAGCTTGGGGACAGGGGGAAAAGATGAGCAGTTCTTC.

This sequence joins TRBV19 and TRBJ2-3; D remains ambiguous. This CDR3 spans 13 amino acids. CDR1 LNHDA and CDR2 SQIVND come from the germline V gene (reference sequence). V was pared by 6 bases and J by 2 bases, with 9 bases between. The CDR3 DNA follows: TGTGCCAGTAGCGCCAAACACACAGATACGCAGTATTTT. Protein: CASSAKHTDTQYF.

V gene TRBV4-1 combines with J gene TRBJ2-7; 7 positions match TRBD1. The length of the CDR3 is 14 residues. Germline CDR1 reads MGHRA; CDR2 reads YSYEKL. The ends lost 1 base at V and 5 bases at J; junction bases unmatched: 5. As DNA, the CDR3 is TGCGCCAGCAGCCAAGGAGGGGGCCTAAACGAGCAGTACTTC. It translates to CASSQGGGLNEQYF.

V and J are TRBV12-5 and TRBJ2-2, with D possibly being TRBD2 (6 bases). Germline V CDR1 and CDR2: LGHNT, FRNRAP. The CDR3 consists of 16 residues. V lost 0 bases and J lost 1, with 9 bases in between. Written as DNA, the CDR3 is TGTGCTAGTGGTTTGGTACTAGCAAGGAACACCGGGGAGCTGTTTTTT. It specifies CASGLVLARNTGELFF.

The J gene is TRBJ1-2, the V gene TRBV6-6; D perhaps matches TRBD1 (5 bases). Per the germline V gene, CDR1 is MNHNY and CDR2 is SVGAGI (reference sequence). The CDR3 is 12 amino acids. With 5 bases removed from V and 4 bases from J, the gap between germline ends came to 8 bases. DNA of the CDR3: TGTGCCAGCAGTCAGGACACCTATGGCTACACCTTC. Translating gives CASSQDTYGYTF.

This clone was found once. The J gene is TRBJ1-1, the V gene TRBV19; 7 nucleotides match TRBD1. The ends lost 5 bases at V and 6 bases at J; junction bases unmatched: 9. Germline CDR1 and CDR2: LNHDA and SQIVND (reference sequence). The CDR3 extends over 14 amino acids. The CDR3 loop reads CASSLGQSHSEAFF. DNA for the CDR3: TGTGCCAGTAGTTTGGGACAGAGTCACTCTGAAGCTTTCTTT.

The CDR3 spells CSGNLGQGNTEAFF. The CDR3, as DNA: TGCAGCGGAAACCTGGGACAGGGAAACACTGAAGCTTTCTTT. The V call is TRBV29-1, the J call TRBJ1-1; 9 bases are shared with TRBD1. Germline lookup yields CDR1 SQVTM and CDR2 ANQGSEA. The CDR3 is 14 residues long. With 7 bases clipped from V and 2 bases from J, the junction kept 8 bases outside the gene matches.

This rearrangement joins TRBV19 to TRBJ1-2; 9 bases align to TRBD1. This CDR3 comprises 14 residues. Germline V gene sequence: CDR1 LNHDA, CDR2 SQIVND (reference sequence). V was pared by 6 bases and J by 4 bases, with 6 bases of the junction left unmatched. The CDR3 loop is CASRDRGAIYGYTF. The CDR3, as DNA: TGTGCCAGTAGGGACAGGGGAGCGATCTATGGCTACACCTTC.